Listed here are 7 T cell receptor beta chains from one sample, sequenced in a study of T-cell reconstitution after alpha-beta-depleted transplantation in children. Unique molecular identifiers were incorporated into the prepared TCRbeta library. TCRdb re-derived calls from the PCR reads in MiXCR, one entry per CDR3 protein. The sample lists 70,000 to 95,000 distinct CDR3 sequences, around 15% seen once, with less than 20% in the top ten. The sequencing used PBMCs, mostly from graft donor cells, collected 180 days after TCRalphabeta/CD19-depleted stem cell transplant. Every receptor here comes from a male patient aged 2 to 9 who had a stem cell transplant for acute lymphoblastic leukemia, so the T cells may come from the graft donor.

In its sample, this clonotype was seen a few times. The chain employs TRBV20-1 and TRBJ2-7, with a weak D call TRBD1 (6 bases). CDR1 is DFQATT, CDR2 SNEGSKA, per germline (reference sequence). The length of the CDR3 is 12 residues. Between the trimmed V and J ends, which lost 3 bases and 7 bases, there was a span of 13 bases. The CDR3 DNA is TGCAGTGCTAGTTCCAGGGGATGGGAGCAGTACTTC. Protein sequence: CSASSRGWEQYF.

In its sample, this clonotype was seen many times. The CDR3 sequence: CSPSGAGATKTQYF. In DNA, the CDR3 is TGCAGTCCCTCCGGAGCGGGGGCCACAAAGACCCAGTACTTC. The genes are TRBV20-1 and TRBJ2-5; the match to TRBD2 covers 8 bases. Germline-derived CDR1 and CDR2 are DFQATT and SNEGSKA (reference sequence). With V trimmed by 8 bases and J by 6 bases, 14 bases remained unmatched. This CDR3 is built from 14 residues.

This clonotype was counted a few times. This chain joins TRBV12-3 or TRBV12-4 and TRBJ2-1; D is perhaps TRBD2 (6 bases). The CDR3 has 16 amino acids. V lost 6 bases and J 5 bases, leaving 20 bases between the germline ends. CDR3 region: CASSLRDFGVDNEQFF. The CDR3 region has the DNA TGTGCCAGCAGCTTACGGGACTTCGGGGTTGACAATGAGCAGTTCTTC.

There are many counts of this clonotype. This chain uses TRBV7-2 with TRBJ1-2; 8 positions agree with TRBD1. Trimming took 5 bases from V and 8 from J; bases not matched to a gene: 13. From germline, CDR1 is SGHTA and CDR2 FQGNSA. This CDR3 spans 15 amino acids. The CDR3 coding sequence is TGTGCCAGCAGCCCCGCCCTTGACAGGGGAGGGGGCTACACCTTC. This encodes CASSPALDRGGGYTF.

There are many counts of this clonotype. The V call is TRBV28, the J call TRBJ1-5; 8 nucleotides agree with TRBD1. The V segment lost 6 bases and the J segment 0 bases; nucleotides outside the gene matches: 13. The CDR3 length is 18 residues. Per the germline V gene, CDR1 is MDHEN and CDR2 is SYDVKM. Here the CDR3 reads CASSLWTGTIYSNQPQHF. CDR3 coding DNA: TGTGCCAGCAGCTTGTGGACAGGGACGATCTATAGCAATCAGCCCCAGCATTTT.

This clonotype was observed a few times. The chain employs TRBV7-9 and TRBJ2-3; D not certain. Germline V gene data show CDR1 as SEHNR and CDR2 as FQNEAQ (reference sequence). V was cut by 6 bases and J by 3 bases, with 4 bases left in between. This CDR3 is 11 amino acids long. This CDR3 reads CASSSTDTQYF. In nucleotides, the CDR3 is TGTGCCAGCAGTTCAACAGATACGCAGTATTTT.

The sample holds a few counts of this clonotype. The chain uses TRBV7-2 and TRBJ2-7, with D possibly matching TRBD1 (5 bases). V lost 5 bases and J lost 2, with 13 bases in between. The V gene's germline CDR1 is SGHTA and CDR2 FQGNSA. This CDR3 comprises 14 residues. The CDR3 sequence: CASSPRQLTYEQYF. CDR3 sequence (DNA): TGTGCCAGCAGCCCACGACAGTTAACCTACGAGCAGTACTTC.